The 23 T cell receptor beta chains presented below share a single source sample, sequenced in a study of OX40 agonist ivuxolimab in advanced cancers. Method: immunoSEQ multiplex PCR; TCRdb's copy keeps in-frame clones and lacks some. The top ten clones hold about 1.5% of a sample with about 47,000 clones, around 80% of them seen once. Here the sequenced sample was CD4+ or CD8+ T cells sorted from blood, taken in a trial of the OX40 agonist ivuxolimab. These TCRs come from an adult with an advanced solid tumor such as melanoma, head and neck, liver or kidney cancer.

The chain has TRBV5-8 and TRBJ2-3; D uncertain. The CDR3 covers 15 residues. V shed 0 bases and J shed 1 base, with 9 bases lying between them. Germline V lookup: CDR1 SGHTS, CDR2 YDEGEE. The CDR3 region is CASSLGLVGTDTQYF. CDR3 nucleotide sequence: TGTGCCAGCAGCTTGGGGCTTGTTGGCACAGATACGCAGTATTTT.

The chain links TRBV7-2 to TRBJ1-1; D is possibly TRBD1 (5 bases). The germline V gene encodes CDR1 SGHTA and CDR2 FQGNSA. The V end lost 5 bases, the J end lost 1 base, and 8 bases lay between the germline ends. There are 13 residues in the CDR3. CDR3 region: CASSIDRNTEAFF. CDR3 bases: TGTGCCAGCAGCATAGACAGGAACACTGAAGCTTTCTTT.

There are a few counts of this clone. The rearrangement uses TRBV10-3 and TRBJ2-1; 7 nucleotides line up with TRBD1. The CDR3 covers 14 residues. With 2 bases clipped from V and 8 bases from J, the junction kept 6 bases outside the gene matches. Germline V gene data show CDR1 as ENHRY and CDR2 as SYGVKD. The CDR3 DNA reads as TGTGCCATCAGTGAGGACACAGGGGCCGATGAGCAGTTCTTC. Its protein product is CAISEDTGADEQFF.

V and J are TRBV19 and TRBJ1-5; TRBD1 is a possible D gene (5 bases). CDR1 is LNHDA and CDR2 is SQIVND in the germline V gene (reference sequence). Trimming stripped 11 bases from V and 2 bases from J, with 13 bases between. The CDR3 sequence is 13 residues long. CDR3 amino acids: CASGRDGNQPQHF. CDR3 sequence (DNA): TGTGCCTCAGGCAGGGATGGCAATCAGCCCCAGCATTTT. Complete variable domain (other parts from reference TRBV19 and TRBJ1-5): DGGITQSPKYLFRKEGQNVTLSCEQNLNHDAMYWYRQDPGQGLRLIYYSQIVNDFQKGDIAEGYSVSREKKESFPLTVTSAQKNPTAFYLCASGRDGNQPQHFGDGTRLSIL.

The chain couples TRBV6-6 to TRBJ2-1; 10 bases align to TRBD1. Germline CDR1 and CDR2: MNHNY and SVGAGI (reference sequence). Trimming took 6 bases from V and 9 from J; bases not matched to a gene: 5. The CDR3 is 13 amino acids. The DNA for the CDR3 is TGTGCCAGCAGGGGGACAGGGGAGGGTGAGCAGTTCTTC. It translates to CASRGTGEGEQFF.

The rearrangement uses TRBV28 and TRBJ2-5, with TRBD2 identical over 8 bases. This CDR3 is 16 amino acids long. V shed 7 bases and J 11 bases; nucleotides not matched to a gene: 21. The germline V gene has CDR1 MDHEN and CDR2 SYDVKM. This CDR3 reads CASTKESGGTRVEQYF. The CDR3 coding sequence is TGTGCCAGCACGAAAGAGAGTGGCGGGACTAGGGTTGAGCAGTACTTC.

The genes are TRBV19 and TRBJ2-2; 8 bases align to TRBD2. The germline CDR1 and CDR2 sequences are LNHDA and SQIVND (reference sequence). The ends lost 6 bases at V and 6 bases at J; junction bases unmatched: 12. This CDR3 is built from 16 residues. The CDR3 nucleotides are TGTGCCAGTAGGGCTAGCGGGTCAGGGGACTCCGGGGAGCTGTTTTTT. It specifies CASRASGSGDSGELFF.

The CDR3 here is CASSLNQGAYNEQFF. Written as DNA, the CDR3 is TGTGCCAGCAGCTTAAACCAGGGGGCTTACAATGAGCAGTTCTTC. The rearrangement uses TRBV7-2 and TRBJ2-1; 8 bases are a match to TRBD1. The V gene's germline CDR1 is SGHTA and CDR2 FQGNSA. The J segment lost 4 bases and the V segment lost 2 bases, leaving 4 bases of the junction unmatched. The CDR3 has 15 residues.

The rearrangement links TRBV6-6 to TRBJ1-6; D is unclear. Germline assignment: CDR1 MNHNY and CDR2 SVGAGI (reference sequence). The CDR3 length is 11 residues. V was cut by 9 bases and J by 11 bases, with 11 bases left in between. The CDR3 region has the DNA TGTGCCAGTAACCAGGTCCCACCCCTCCACTTT. Its protein is CASNQVPPLHF.

This chain connects TRBV15 to TRBJ2-7; D is uncertain. Looked up from germline, CDR1 is LNHNV and CDR2 is YYDKDF (reference sequence). The CDR3 runs to 14 residues. V was pared by 4 bases and J by 5 bases, with 15 bases between. CDR3 amino acids: CATSIRNLPDEQYF. In DNA, the CDR3 is TGTGCCACCAGCATAAGGAATCTGCCGGACGAGCAGTACTTC.

Here the CDR3 DNA reads TGTGCCAGCAGTTTATTGGCAGGGAGGAAGAGCAATCAGCCCCAGCATTTT. Protein: CASSLLAGRKSNQPQHF. The rearrangement links TRBV27 to TRBJ1-5; D might be TRBD1 (5 bases). The CDR3 covers 17 residues. The V gene lost 1 base and the J gene lost 1 base, with 14 bases spanning the gap. Germline V gene data show CDR1 as MNHEY and CDR2 as SMNVEV (reference sequence).

The V call is TRBV19, the J call TRBJ1-5, with 11 positions matching TRBD1. Germline V lookup: CDR1 LNHDA, CDR2 SQIVND (reference sequence). The V gene end was trimmed by 5 bases and the J gene end by 2 bases; junction bases not matched to a gene: 2. The CDR3 is made up of 15 amino acids. The CDR3, as DNA: TGTGCCAGTAGTGAGGGACAGGGGGGCAATCAGCCCCAGCATTTT. This sequence encodes CASSEGQGGNQPQHF.

The rearrangement joins TRBV28 to TRBJ2-7, with a weak D call TRBD1 (6 bases). Germline CDR1 and CDR2: MDHEN and SYDVKM. Trimming took 8 bases from V and 3 from J, leaving 11 bases between them. This CDR3 comprises 12 residues. CDR3 loop: CASSRGYYEQYF. In DNA, the CDR3 is TGTGCCAGCTCAAGGGGGTACTACGAGCAGTACTTC.

The chain has TRBV9 and TRBJ1-4, with D perhaps matching TRBD1 (6 bases). The CDR3 extends over 15 amino acids. Germline V gene lookup returns CDR1 SGDLS and CDR2 YYNGEE. Trimming cost V 4 bases and J 2 bases, with 12 bases left between them. Written as DNA, the CDR3 is TGTGCCAGCAGCCCTTTTAGGGGGACTAATGAAAAACTGTTTTTT. Its translation: CASSPFRGTNEKLFF.

The chain carries TRBV9 and TRBJ2-7; D ambiguous. Trimming left V 0 bases short and J 2 bases short, with 12 bases between. This CDR3 has 15 residues. CDR1 and CDR2 (germline): SGDLS, YYNGEE. In nucleotides, the CDR3 is TGTGCCAGCAGCGTAGGTGTAGATTTGGCCTACGAGCAGTACTTC. This codes for CASSVGVDLAYEQYF.

The genes are TRBV5-4 and TRBJ2-7; D remains ambiguous. CDR1 SGHNT and CDR2 YYREEE come from the germline V gene (reference sequence). Trimming shortened V by 0 bases and J by 2 bases, and 12 bases separated the two germline ends. There are 15 residues in the CDR3. The CDR3 sequence is CASSLGLPSTYEQYF. In DNA form, the CDR3 reads TGTGCCAGCAGCTTGGGTCTTCCCTCAACCTACGAGCAGTACTTC.

CDR3 protein: CASSREEQGIQYF. CDR3 coding DNA: TGTGCCAGCTCACGAGAGGAACAGGGGATTCAGTACTTC. This sequence joins TRBV18 and TRBJ2-4; 7 bases are shared with TRBD1. From germline, CDR1 is KGHSH and CDR2 LQKENI. CDR3 length: 13 amino acids. After removal of 4 bases from V and 10 bases from J, the junction contained 7 bases not matched to a gene.

This clone turned up a few times. The genes are TRBV5-1 and TRBJ2-5; D is tentatively TRBD1 or TRBD2 (5 bases each). V dropped 0 bases and J dropped 0 bases, with 6 bases sitting between them. The V gene's germline CDR1 is SGHRS and CDR2 YFSETQ. The CDR3 extends over 14 amino acids. The chain's CDR3 is CASSLGDHQETQYF. CDR3 sequence (DNA): TGCGCCAGCAGCTTGGGGGACCACCAAGAGACCCAGTACTTC.

This clone was seen only once. This rearrangement joins TRBV18 to TRBJ2-7; D uncertain. Between the trimmed V and J ends, which lost 2 bases and 3 bases, there was a span of 11 bases. This CDR3 is built from 14 residues. Per germline, CDR1 KGHSH and CDR2 LQKENI. CDR3 nucleotide sequence: TGTGCCAGCTCACCAGGACGGGTTGACTACGAGCAGTACTTC. Translated, it gives CASSPGRVDYEQYF.

V usage is TRBV5-6 and J usage is TRBJ2-7; possibly TRBD1 for D (5 bases). V was shortened by 6 bases and J by 5 bases, with 12 bases between the two germline ends. Germline V gene sequence: CDR1 SGHDT, CDR2 YYEEEE. The CDR3 loop spans 12 amino acids. The CDR3 loop is CASTLDTNEQYF. In DNA form, the CDR3 reads TGTGCCAGCACCCTGGACACGAACGAGCAGTACTTC.

The rearrangement uses TRBV28 and TRBJ2-5; perhaps D is TRBD1 or TRBD2 (5 bases each). The CDR3 has 15 amino acids. The V end was cut by 6 bases, the J end by 4 bases, with 18 bases between. Germline V gene sequence: CDR1 MDHEN, CDR2 SYDVKM. The CDR3 nucleotides are TGTGCCAGCAGCCCCCCCACCGGGACCAGAGAGACCCAGTACTTC. Translating it yields CASSPPTGTRETQYF.

The J gene is TRBJ1-1, the V gene TRBV4-2; D uncertain. With 1 base removed from V and 7 bases from J, the gap between germline ends came to 10 bases. The CDR3 contains 13 residues. Per germline, CDR1 LGHNA and CDR2 YNFKEQ. Written as DNA, the CDR3 is TGTGCCAGCAGCCAAGTTGAACAGTTTGAAGCTTTCTTT. Its protein product is CASSQVEQFEAFF.

This clone has just a few counts. The CDR3 bases are TGTGCCAGCATGGAGGGAGGGAAATACGAGCAGTACTTC. Protein sequence: CASMEGGKYEQYF. This chain uses TRBV6-6 with TRBJ2-7; the match to TRBD2 covers 7 bases. The CDR3 spans 13 residues. Germline trimming cut 7 bases from V and 4 bases from J; bases unmatched to any gene: 7. Germline V gene lookup returns CDR1 MNHNY and CDR2 SVGAGI (reference sequence).